The rows below give T cell receptor beta chains drawn from one sample of a study of tumor-infiltrating lymphocytes in primary liver carcinoma. Each CDR3 protein is one row after TCRdb ran MiXCR on the multiplex PCR reads. Of 100,000 to 150,000 distinct CDR3 sequences listed, 50% to 70% are singletons. The specimen sequenced was liver tumor tissue from sampling region 1. The receptors come from a woman in her sixties with primary liver carcinoma and hepatitis B virus infection. CDR3s include the opening cysteine and the closing phenylalanine or tryptophan. D genes are given only for firm matches. Clone size, where shown, is once, few, many, or a class for clones that have expanded.

-,TRBV29-1,14,TRBJ2-1,TRBD2,CSVLSGTSHNEQCF
-,TRBV11-2,13,TRBJ2-7,-,CASNLASREEHYF
-,TRBV29-1,14,TRBJ1-1,TRBD1,CSVLKGTGNTEAFF
-,TRBV11-2,17,TRBJ2-1,-,CASSPRPRQRFYNEQFF
many,TRBV10-3,17,TRBJ2-2,TRBD2,CAIRGTSATSNTGELFF
-,TRBV6-5,16,TRBJ2-6,-,CASSYFGRSGANVLTF
few,TRBV5-1,16,TRBJ2-1,-,CASSGLLGGTGYEQFF
-,TRBV11-3,15,TRBJ2-7,TRBD1,CDSSTQTGQYYEQYF
-,TRBV18,14,TRBJ2-5,-,CASSANLPPETQYF
once,TRBV11-2,16,TRBJ2-1,-,CASSLTSGRTYNDQFF
-,TRBV11-2,14,TRBJ2-7,TRBD1,CVSSLTGTGLEQYF
once,TRBV6-6,15,TRBJ2-7,-,CANSSRDSISREQYF
-,TRBV18,14,TRBJ1-2,TRBD1,CASSPWDSQYGYTF
many,TRBV6-6,15,TRBJ2-1,TRBD1,CASRGQGLKNNEQFF
-,TRBV5-1,19,TRBJ2-2,TRBD1,CARSSLAPWTGGNTGELFF
-,TRBV28,14,TRBJ1-6,-,CASRTSWQNSLLHF
-,TRBV6-1,15,TRBJ1-1,-,CASSEGVAMNTEAFF
-,TRBV6-5,17,TRBJ1-5,TRBD1,CASSRFPPGQGDQPQQF
many,TRBV20-1,15,TRBJ1-5,-,CSALQGQASNQPQHF
-,TRBV11-1,14,TRBJ2-1,-,CASSEIRTRREQFF